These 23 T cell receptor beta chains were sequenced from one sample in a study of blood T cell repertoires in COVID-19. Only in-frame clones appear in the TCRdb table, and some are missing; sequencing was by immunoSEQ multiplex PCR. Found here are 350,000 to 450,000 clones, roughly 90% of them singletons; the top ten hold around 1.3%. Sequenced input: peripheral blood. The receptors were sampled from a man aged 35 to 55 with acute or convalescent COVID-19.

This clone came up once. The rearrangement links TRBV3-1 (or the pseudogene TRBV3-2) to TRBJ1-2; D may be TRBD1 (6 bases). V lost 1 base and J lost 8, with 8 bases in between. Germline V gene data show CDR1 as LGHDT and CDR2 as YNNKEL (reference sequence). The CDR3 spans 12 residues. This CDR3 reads CASSQGQGGYTF. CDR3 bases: TGTGCCAGCAGCCAAGGTCAGGGGGGCTACACCTTC.

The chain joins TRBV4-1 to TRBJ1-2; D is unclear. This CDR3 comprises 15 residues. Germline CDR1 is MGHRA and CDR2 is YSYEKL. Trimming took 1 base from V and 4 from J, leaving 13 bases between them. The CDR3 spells CASSQVREGSYGYTF. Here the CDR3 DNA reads TGCGCCAGCAGCCAAGTTCGGGAAGGGTCCTATGGCTACACCTTC.

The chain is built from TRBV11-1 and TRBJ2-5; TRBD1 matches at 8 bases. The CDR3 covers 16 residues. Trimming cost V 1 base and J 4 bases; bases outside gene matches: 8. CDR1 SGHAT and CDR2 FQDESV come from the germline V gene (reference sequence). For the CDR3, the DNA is TGTGCCAGCAGCTTAGTCTCAGGGACAGGAGGAGAGACCCAGTACTTC. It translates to CASSLVSGTGGETQYF.

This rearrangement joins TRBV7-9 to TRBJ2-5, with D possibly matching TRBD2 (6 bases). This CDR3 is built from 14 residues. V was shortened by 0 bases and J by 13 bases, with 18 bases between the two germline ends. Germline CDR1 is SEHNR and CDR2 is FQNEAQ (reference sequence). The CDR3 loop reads CASSLARDFPFLYF. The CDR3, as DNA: TGTGCCAGCAGCTTAGCCCGGGACTTTCCGTTTCTGTACTTC.

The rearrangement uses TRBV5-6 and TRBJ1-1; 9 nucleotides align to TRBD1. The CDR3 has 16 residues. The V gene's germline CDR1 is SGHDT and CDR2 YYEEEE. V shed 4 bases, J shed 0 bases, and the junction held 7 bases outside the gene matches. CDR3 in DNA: TGTGCCAGCAGCACAGGGACAGGGCGGATGAACACTGAAGCTTTCTTT. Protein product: CASSTGTGRMNTEAFF.

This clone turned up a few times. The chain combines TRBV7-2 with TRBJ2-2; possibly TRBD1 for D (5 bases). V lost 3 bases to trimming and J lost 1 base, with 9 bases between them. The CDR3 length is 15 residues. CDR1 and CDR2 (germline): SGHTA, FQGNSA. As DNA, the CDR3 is TGTGCCAGCAGCTTCGACAGACGGAACACCGGGGAGCTGTTTTTT. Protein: CASSFDRRNTGELFF.

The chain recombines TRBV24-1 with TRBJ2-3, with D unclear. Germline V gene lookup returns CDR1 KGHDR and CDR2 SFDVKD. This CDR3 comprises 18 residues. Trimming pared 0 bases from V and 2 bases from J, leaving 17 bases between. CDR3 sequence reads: CATSDLLLVPIYTDTQYF. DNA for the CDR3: TGTGCCACCAGTGATTTGCTTCTAGTCCCGATTTACACAGATACGCAGTATTTT.

The CDR3 here is CASSPRQGPIREAFF. The CDR3 DNA sequence: TGTGCCAGCAGCCCAAGACAGGGACCGATTAGGGAAGCTTTCTTT. The chain has TRBV5-4 and TRBJ1-1; TRBD1 aligns across 7 bases. Germline CDR1 SGHNT, CDR2 YYREEE (reference sequence). The J segment lost 8 bases and the V segment lost 4 bases, leaving 14 bases of the junction unmatched. This CDR3 has 15 amino acids.

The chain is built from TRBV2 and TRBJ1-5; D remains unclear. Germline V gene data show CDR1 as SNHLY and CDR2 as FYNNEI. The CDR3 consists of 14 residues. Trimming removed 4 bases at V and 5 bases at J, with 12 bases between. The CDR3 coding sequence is TGTGCCAGCAGTGTTGAGTACCGTCATCAGCCCCAGCATTTT. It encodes CASSVEYRHQPQHF.

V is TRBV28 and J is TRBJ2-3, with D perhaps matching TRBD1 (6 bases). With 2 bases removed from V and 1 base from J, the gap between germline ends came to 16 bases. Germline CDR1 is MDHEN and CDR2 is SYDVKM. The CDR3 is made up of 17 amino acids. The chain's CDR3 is CASSLVLRAGGTDTQYF. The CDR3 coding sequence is TGTGCCAGCAGTTTAGTCCTCCGGGCAGGGGGCACAGATACGCAGTATTTT.

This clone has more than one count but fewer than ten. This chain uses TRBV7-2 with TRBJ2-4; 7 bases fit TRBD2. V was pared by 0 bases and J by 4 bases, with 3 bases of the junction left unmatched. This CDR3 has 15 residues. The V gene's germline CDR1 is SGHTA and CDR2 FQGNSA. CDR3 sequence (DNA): TGTGCCAGCAGCTTAGCGGGAGGGGCTAAAAACATTCAGTACTTC. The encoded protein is CASSLAGGAKNIQYF. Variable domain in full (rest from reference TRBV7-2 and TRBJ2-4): GAGVSQSPSNKVTEKGKDVELRCDPISGHTALYWYRQSLGQGLEFLIYFQGNSAPDKSGLPSDRFSAERTGGSVSTLTIQRTQQEDSAVYLCASSLAGGAKNIQYFGAGTRLSVL.

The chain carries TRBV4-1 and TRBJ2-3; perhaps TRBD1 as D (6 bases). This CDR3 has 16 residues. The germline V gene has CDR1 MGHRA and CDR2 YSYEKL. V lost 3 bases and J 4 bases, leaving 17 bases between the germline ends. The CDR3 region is CASSQVRGPTPDTQYF. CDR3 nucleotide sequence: TGCGCCAGCAGCCAGGTCAGGGGCCCCACCCCAGATACGCAGTATTTT.

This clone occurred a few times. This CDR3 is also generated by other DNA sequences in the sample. The CDR3 region is CASSLLAGNYEQYF. CDR3 coding DNA: TGTGCCAGCAGCTTGCTCGCGGGGAACTACGAGCAGTACTTC. The chain couples TRBV5-8 to TRBJ2-7, with a weak D call TRBD2 (6 bases). This CDR3 is 14 amino acids long. Germline lookup yields CDR1 SGHTS and CDR2 YDEGEE. V lost 1 base, J lost 3 bases, and 11 bases lay in between.

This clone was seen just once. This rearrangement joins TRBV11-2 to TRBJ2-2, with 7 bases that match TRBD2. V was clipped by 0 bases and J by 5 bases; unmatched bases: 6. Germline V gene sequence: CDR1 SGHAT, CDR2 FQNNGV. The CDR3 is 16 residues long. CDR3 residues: CASSLDSGLMTGELFF. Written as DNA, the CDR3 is TGTGCCAGCAGCTTAGATTCGGGACTAATGACCGGGGAGCTGTTTTTT.

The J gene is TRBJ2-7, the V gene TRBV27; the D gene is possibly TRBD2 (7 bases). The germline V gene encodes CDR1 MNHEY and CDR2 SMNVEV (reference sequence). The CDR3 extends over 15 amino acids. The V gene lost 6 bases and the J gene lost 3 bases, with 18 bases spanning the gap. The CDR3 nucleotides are TGTGCCAGCAGGTCAACCGGGGGGCCCGGCTACGAGCAGTACTTC. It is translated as CASRSTGGPGYEQYF.

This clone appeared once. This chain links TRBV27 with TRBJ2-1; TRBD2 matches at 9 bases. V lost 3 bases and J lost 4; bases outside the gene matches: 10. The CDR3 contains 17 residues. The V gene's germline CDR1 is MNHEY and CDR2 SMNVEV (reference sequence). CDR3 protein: CASSLASSGGPYNEQFF. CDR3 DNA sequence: TGTGCCAGCAGTTTGGCCTCCAGCGGGGGGCCTTACAATGAGCAGTTCTTC.

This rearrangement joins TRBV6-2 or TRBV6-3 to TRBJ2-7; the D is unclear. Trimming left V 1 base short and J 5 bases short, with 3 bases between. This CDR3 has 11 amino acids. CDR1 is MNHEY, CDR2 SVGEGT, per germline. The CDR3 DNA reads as TGTGCCAGCAGTTACTTCGACGAGCAGTACTTC. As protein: CASSYFDEQYF.

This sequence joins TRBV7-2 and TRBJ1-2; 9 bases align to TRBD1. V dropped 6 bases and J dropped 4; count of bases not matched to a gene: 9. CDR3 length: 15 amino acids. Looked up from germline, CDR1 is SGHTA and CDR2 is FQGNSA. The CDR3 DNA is TGTGCCAGCAGTATTGGACAGGGGATGGGCTATGGCTACACCTTC. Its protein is CASSIGQGMGYGYTF.

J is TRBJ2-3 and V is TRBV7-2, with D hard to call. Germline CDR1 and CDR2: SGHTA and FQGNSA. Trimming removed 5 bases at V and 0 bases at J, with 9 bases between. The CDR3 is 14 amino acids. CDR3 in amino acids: CASSPTLSTDTQYF. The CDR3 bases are TGTGCCAGCAGCCCCACTTTGAGCACAGATACGCAGTATTTT. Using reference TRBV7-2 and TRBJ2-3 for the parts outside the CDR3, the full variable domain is GAGVSQSPSNKVTEKGKDVELRCDPISGHTALYWYRQSLGQGLEFLIYFQGNSAPDKSGLPSDRFSAERTGGSVSTLTIQRTQQEDSAVYLCASSPTLSTDTQYFGPGTRLTVL.

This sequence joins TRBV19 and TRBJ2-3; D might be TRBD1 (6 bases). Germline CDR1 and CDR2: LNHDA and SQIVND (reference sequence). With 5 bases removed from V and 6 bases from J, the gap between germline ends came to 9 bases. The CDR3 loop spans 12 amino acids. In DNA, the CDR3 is TGTGCCAGTAGTTCCCAGGGGGATACGCAGTATTTT. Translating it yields CASSSQGDTQYF.

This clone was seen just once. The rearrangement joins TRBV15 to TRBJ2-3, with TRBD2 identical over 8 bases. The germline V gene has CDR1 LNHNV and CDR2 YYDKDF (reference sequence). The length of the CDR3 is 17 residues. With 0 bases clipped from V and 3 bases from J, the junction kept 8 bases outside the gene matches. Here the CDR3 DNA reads TGTGCCACCAGCAGAGATTGGAGCGGGAGTAAGACAGATACGCAGTATTTT. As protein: CATSRDWSGSKTDTQYF.

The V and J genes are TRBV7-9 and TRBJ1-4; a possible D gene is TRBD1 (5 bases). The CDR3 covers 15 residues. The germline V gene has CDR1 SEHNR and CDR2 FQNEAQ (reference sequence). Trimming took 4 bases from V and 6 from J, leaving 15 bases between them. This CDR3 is CASSSMDGGYEKLFF. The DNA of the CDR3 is TGTGCCAGCAGCTCGATGGACGGGGGGTATGAAAAACTGTTTTTT.

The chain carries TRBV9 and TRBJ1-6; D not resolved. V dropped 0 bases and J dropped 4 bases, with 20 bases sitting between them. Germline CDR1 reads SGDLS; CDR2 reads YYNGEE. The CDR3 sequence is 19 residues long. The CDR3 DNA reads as TGTGCCAGCAGCGTAGTGACGGTGACGCCTAGAAAGTATAATTCACCCCTCCACTTT. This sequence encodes CASSVVTVTPRKYNSPLHF.